This entry is about one T cell receptor beta chain. Its antigen is as yet unknown. The table came from immunoSEQ multiplex PCR; TCRdb's copy has only in-frame clones and leaves some out. The repertoire has approximately 63,000 clones, 79% of them found once; the top ten carry under 13%. Trimming shortened V by 1 base and J by 4 bases, and 11 bases separated the two germline ends. The length of the CDR3 is 15 residues. Germline lookup yields CDR1 SGHAT and CDR2 FQNNGV. The sample is drawn from a study of OX40 agonist ivuxolimab in advanced cancers. Study-wide results and caveats: Compared with others, partial responders at 0.1-3.0 mg/kg displayed clonal expansion among the lowest. There were also nonresponders showing low normalized T-cell clonal expansion.

This receptor was obtained from an adult with an advanced solid tumor such as melanoma, head and neck, liver or kidney cancer. The chain uses TRBV11-2 and TRBJ1-3; D remains ambiguous. Source: CD4+ or CD8+ T cells sorted from blood, taken in a trial of the OX40 agonist ivuxolimab. CDR3 DNA sequence: TGTGCCAGCAGCTTAGGAGGAGGGAACGGAAACACCATATATTTT. Protein product: CASSLGGGNGNTIYF.